The 8 T cell receptor beta chains presented below share a single source sample, sequenced in a study of blood T cell repertoires in COVID-19. Sequencing was performed with immunoSEQ multiplex PCR; in TCRdb, only in-frame clones are kept and a portion is missing. The repertoire has some 220,000 clones, around 82% of them found once; the top ten carry 2% to 2.5%. The source material was peripheral blood. The receptors originated from a woman aged 55-70 years with acute or convalescent COVID-19.

The rearrangement links TRBV6-6 to TRBJ2-5, with 7 nucleotides matching TRBD2. Per the germline V gene, CDR1 is MNHNY and CDR2 is SVGAGI (reference sequence). CDR3 size: 16 residues. V lost 0 bases to trimming and J lost 2 bases; unmatched junction nucleotides: 6. This CDR3 reads CASSYSWRGSQETQYF. The DNA of the CDR3 is TGTGCCAGCAGTTACTCGTGGCGGGGGTCTCAAGAGACCCAGTACTTC.

The rearrangement uses TRBV2 and TRBJ2-2; TRBD2 matches 10 bases. CDR3 size: 15 residues. Unmatched junction bases numbered 6, after V lost 5 bases and J lost 6 bases. Germline CDR1 and CDR2: SNHLY and FYNNEI. This chain's CDR3 is CASSPSGGGSGELFF. The CDR3 DNA sequence: TGTGCCAGCAGTCCTAGCGGGGGAGGGTCCGGGGAGCTGTTTTTT.

This chain joins TRBV4-1 and TRBJ1-2; D unclear. The CDR3 covers 15 residues. CDR1 and CDR2 from the germline V gene are MGHRA and YSYEKL. V lost 0 bases to trimming and J lost 1 base, with 9 bases between them. CDR3 sequence: CASSQEYQVNYGYTF. CDR3 bases: TGCGCCAGCAGCCAAGAGTACCAGGTTAACTATGGCTACACCTTC.

The chain couples TRBV4-1 to TRBJ1-2, with 8 bases aligning to TRBD1. V dropped 1 base and J dropped 2; count of bases not matched to a gene: 6. Germline V lookup: CDR1 MGHRA, CDR2 YSYEKL. The CDR3 contains 16 residues. CDR3 in DNA: TGCGCCAGCAGCCAAGGGACCCGGACAGGGAACTATGGCTACACCTTC. The encoded protein is CASSQGTRTGNYGYTF.

The V call is TRBV18, the J call TRBJ1-2; the D is unclear. This CDR3 spans 15 amino acids. CDR1 and CDR2 from the germline V gene are KGHSH and LQKENI. V was clipped by 3 bases and J by 0 bases, with 11 bases between them. The DNA of the CDR3 is TGTGCCAGCTCACCGTCTGGCTCAGCTAACTATGGCTACACCTTC. Residues: CASSPSGSANYGYTF.

The chain has TRBV3-1 (or the pseudogene TRBV3-2) and TRBJ2-2; 10 bases are a match to TRBD2. The CDR3 sequence is 19 residues long. Trimming took 4 bases from V and 0 from J; bases not matched to a gene: 11. Germline values: CDR1 LGHDT, CDR2 YNNKEL (reference sequence). The CDR3 DNA is TGTGCCAGCAGCCTTCGAGAGGGACTAGCGAGTACGAACACCGGGGAGCTGTTTTTT. Amino acid sequence: CASSLREGLASTNTGELFF.

The rearrangement uses TRBV10-3 and TRBJ2-3, with 9 bases lining up with TRBD2. Germline V CDR1 and CDR2: ENHRY, SYGVKD. Unmatched junction bases numbered 4, after V lost 2 bases and J lost 4 bases. The CDR3 contains 15 residues. This CDR3 reads CAISEPAGGADTQYF. DNA of the CDR3: TGTGCCATCAGTGAGCCCGCGGGGGGGGCAGATACGCAGTATTTT.

V usage is TRBV5-1 and J usage is TRBJ2-7, with D tentatively TRBD1 (6 bases). This CDR3 has 13 amino acids. Trimming took 4 bases from V and 6 from J, leaving 14 bases between them. Germline values: CDR1 SGHRS, CDR2 YFSETQ. The CDR3 is CASSSTGLFEQYF. The CDR3 DNA reads as TGCGCCAGCAGCAGTACAGGGTTGTTCGAGCAGTACTTC.